The present T cell receptor beta chain was sequenced within a study of T cell responses to AZD1222 COVID-19 vaccine. Whole-study results and caveats: After two AZD1222 doses, spike-specific TCR breadth and depth rose versus day 0.

Profiling relied on immunoSEQ multiplex PCR, and the TCRdb table lists in-frame clones only, not all of them. The repertoire holds roughly 100,000 clones, 75% to 90% seen once, with 7% to 10% in the top ten. A remark on this clone: What it binds is unknown.

CDR1 ENHRY and CDR2 SYGVKD come from the germline V gene. V dropped 6 bases and J dropped 0; count of bases not matched to a gene: 2. This CDR3 has 14 residues. This chain connects TRBV10-3 to TRBJ2-1, with 7 bases identical to TRBD1. The specimen was peripheral blood, collected on day 0 of AZD1222 vaccination. This TCR came from an adult in good health. In DNA, the CDR3 is TGTGCCATCAGGGACAGGCCCTCCTACAATGAGCAGTTCTTC. It encodes CAIRDRPSYNEQFF.